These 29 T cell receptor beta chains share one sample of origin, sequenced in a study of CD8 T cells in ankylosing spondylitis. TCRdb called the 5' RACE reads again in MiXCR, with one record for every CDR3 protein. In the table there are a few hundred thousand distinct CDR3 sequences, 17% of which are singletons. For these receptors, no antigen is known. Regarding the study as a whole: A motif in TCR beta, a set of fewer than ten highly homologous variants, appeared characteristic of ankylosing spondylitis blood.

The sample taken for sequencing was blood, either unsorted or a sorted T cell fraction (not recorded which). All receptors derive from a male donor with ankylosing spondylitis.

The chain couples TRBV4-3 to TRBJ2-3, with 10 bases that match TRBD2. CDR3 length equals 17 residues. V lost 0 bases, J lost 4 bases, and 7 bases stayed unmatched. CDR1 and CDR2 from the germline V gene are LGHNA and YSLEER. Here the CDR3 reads CASSQDLAGVRADTQYF. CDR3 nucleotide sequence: TGCGCCAGCAGCCAAGACCTAGCGGGAGTGCGGGCAGATACGCAGTATTTT.

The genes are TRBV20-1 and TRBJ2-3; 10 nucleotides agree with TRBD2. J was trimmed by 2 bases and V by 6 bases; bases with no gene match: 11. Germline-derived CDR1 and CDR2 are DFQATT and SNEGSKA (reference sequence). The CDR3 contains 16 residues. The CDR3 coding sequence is TGCAGTGCCAGTCTAGCGGGGGAGGTTTTCACAGATACGCAGTATTTT. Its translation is CSASLAGEVFTDTQYF.

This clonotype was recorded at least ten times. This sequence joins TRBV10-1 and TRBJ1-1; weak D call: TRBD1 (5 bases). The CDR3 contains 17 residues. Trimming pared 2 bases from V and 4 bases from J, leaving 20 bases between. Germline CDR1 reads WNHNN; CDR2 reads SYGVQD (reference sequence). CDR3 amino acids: CASSEGPQAVVGTEAFF. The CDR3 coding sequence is TGCGCCAGCAGTGAGGGCCCACAGGCAGTTGTAGGCACTGAAGCTTTCTTT.

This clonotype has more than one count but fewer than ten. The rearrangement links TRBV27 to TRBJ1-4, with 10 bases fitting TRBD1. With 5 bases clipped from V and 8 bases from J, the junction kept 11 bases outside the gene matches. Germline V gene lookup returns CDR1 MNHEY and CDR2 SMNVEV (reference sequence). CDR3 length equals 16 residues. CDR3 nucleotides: TGTGCCAGCAGTCCCCCCGACAGGGGGCCCGGGGAAAAACTGTTTTTT. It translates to CASSPPDRGPGEKLFF.

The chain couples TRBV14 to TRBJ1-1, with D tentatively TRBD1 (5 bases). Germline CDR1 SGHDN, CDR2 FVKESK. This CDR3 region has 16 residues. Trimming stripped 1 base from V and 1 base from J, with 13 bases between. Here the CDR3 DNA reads TGTGCCAGCAGCCAAGTGGGCGGGGGTAAGAACACTGAAGCTTTCTTT. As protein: CASSQVGGGKNTEAFF.

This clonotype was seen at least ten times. DNA of the CDR3: TGTGCCAGCACCGGGACGGCGAACACCGGGGAGCTGTTTTTT. Translation: CASTGTANTGELFF. This chain connects TRBV28 to TRBJ2-2; D may match TRBD1 or TRBD2 (5 bases each). CDR1 is MDHEN and CDR2 is SYDVKM in the germline V gene. There are 14 residues in the CDR3. Trimming took 7 bases from V and 0 from J, leaving 9 bases between them. The entire variable domain, with the rest obtained from reference TRBV28 and TRBJ2-2, is as follows: DVKVTQSSRYLVKRTGEKVFLECVQDMDHENMFWYRQDPGLGLRLIYFSYDVKMKEKGDIPEGYSVSREKKERFSLILESASTNQTSMYLCASTGTANTGELFFGEGSRLTVL.

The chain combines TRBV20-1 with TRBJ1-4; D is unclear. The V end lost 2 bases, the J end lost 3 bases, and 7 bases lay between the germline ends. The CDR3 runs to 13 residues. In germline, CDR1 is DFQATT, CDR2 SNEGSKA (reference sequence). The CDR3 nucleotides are TGCAGTGCTAGAAGGAGCCCTAATGAAAAACTGTTTTTT. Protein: CSARRSPNEKLFF.

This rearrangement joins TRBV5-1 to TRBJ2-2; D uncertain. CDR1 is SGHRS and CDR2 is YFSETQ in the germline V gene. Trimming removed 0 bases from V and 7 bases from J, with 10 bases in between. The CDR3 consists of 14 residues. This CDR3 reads CASSLEPRSGELFF. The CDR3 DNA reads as TGCGCCAGCAGCTTGGAGCCCCGGAGCGGGGAGCTGTTTTTT. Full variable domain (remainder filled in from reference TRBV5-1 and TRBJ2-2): KAGVTQTPRYLIKTRGQQVTLSCSPISGHRSVSWYQQTPGQGLQFLFEYFSETQRNKGNFPGRFSGRQFSNSRSEMNVSTLELGDSALYLCASSLEPRSGELFFGEGSRLTVL.

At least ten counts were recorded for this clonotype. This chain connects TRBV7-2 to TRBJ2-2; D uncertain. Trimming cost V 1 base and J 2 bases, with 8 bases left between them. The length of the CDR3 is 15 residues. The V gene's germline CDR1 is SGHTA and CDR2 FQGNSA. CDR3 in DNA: TGTGCCAGCAGCTTAGTCAACGGAAACACCGGGGAGCTGTTTTTT. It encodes CASSLVNGNTGELFF.

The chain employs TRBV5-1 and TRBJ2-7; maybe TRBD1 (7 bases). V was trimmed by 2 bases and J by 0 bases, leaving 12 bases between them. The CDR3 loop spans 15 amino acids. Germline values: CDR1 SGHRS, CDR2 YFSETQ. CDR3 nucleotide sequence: TGCGCCAGCAGCTTTGGTCAGGGGGGCTCCTACGAGCAGTACTTC. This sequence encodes CASSFGQGGSYEQYF. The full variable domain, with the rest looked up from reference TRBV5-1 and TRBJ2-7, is KAGVTQTPRYLIKTRGQQVTLSCSPISGHRSVSWYQQTPGQGLQFLFEYFSETQRNKGNFPGRFSGRQFSNSRSEMNVSTLELGDSALYLCASSFGQGGSYEQYFGPGTRLTVT.

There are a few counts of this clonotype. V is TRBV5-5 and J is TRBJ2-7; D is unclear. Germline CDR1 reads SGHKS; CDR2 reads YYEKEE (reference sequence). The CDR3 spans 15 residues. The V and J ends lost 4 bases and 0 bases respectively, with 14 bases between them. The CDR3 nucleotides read TGTGCCAGCAGCAGCCAGCCCGAGTTCTCCTACGAGCAGTACTTC. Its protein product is CASSSQPEFSYEQYF.

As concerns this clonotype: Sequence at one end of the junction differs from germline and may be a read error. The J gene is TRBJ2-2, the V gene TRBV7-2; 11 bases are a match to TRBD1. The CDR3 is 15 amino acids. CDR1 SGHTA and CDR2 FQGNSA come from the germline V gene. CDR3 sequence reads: CASTLGTGGTGELFF. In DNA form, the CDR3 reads TGTGCCAGCACCTTAGGGACAGGGGGGACCGGGGAGCTGTTTTTT. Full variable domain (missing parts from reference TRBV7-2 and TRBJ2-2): GAGVSQSPSNKVTEKGKDVELRCDPISGHTALYWYRQSLGQGLEFLIYFQGNSAPDKSGLPSDRFSAERTGGSVSTLTIQRTQQEDSAVYLCASTLGTGGTGELFFGEGSRLTVL.

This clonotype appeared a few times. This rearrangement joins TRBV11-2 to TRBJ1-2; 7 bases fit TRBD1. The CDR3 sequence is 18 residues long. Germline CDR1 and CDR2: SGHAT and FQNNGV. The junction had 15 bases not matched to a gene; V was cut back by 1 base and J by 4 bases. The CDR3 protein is CASSLGENLRDSVYGYTF. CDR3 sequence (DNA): TGTGCCAGCAGCTTAGGCGAAAATCTCCGGGACAGCGTCTATGGCTACACCTTC.

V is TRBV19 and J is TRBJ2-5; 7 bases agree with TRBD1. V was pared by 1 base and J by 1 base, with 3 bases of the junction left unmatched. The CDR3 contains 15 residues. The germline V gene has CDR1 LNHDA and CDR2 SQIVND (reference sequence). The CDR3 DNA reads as TGTGCCAGTAGTATAGGGGGACAGTTCCAAGAGACCCAGTACTTC. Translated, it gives CASSIGGQFQETQYF.

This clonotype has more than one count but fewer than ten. The CDR3 here is CASSSTSGRPTSNNEQFF. The DNA for the CDR3 is TGCGCCAGCAGCTCAACTAGCGGGAGGCCGACGAGTAACAATGAGCAGTTCTTC. The chain carries TRBV5-1 and TRBJ2-1, with TRBD2 matching 12 bases. The CDR3 covers 18 residues. Trimming at V came to 3 bases and at J to 5 bases, leaving 12 bases not matched to a gene. The germline V gene encodes CDR1 SGHRS and CDR2 YFSETQ.

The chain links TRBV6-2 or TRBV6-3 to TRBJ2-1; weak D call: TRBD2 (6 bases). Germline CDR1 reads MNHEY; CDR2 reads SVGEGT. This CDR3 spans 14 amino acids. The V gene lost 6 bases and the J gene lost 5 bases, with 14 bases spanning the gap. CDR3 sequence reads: CASRGPTRNNEQFF. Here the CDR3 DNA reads TGTGCCAGCAGGGGACCGACTAGGAACAATGAGCAGTTCTTC.

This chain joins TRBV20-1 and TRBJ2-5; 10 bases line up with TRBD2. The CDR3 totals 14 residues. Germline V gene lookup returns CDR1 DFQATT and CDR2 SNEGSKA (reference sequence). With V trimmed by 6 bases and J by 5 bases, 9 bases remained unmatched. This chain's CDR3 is CSAPPASGGETQYF. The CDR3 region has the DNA TGCAGTGCCCCCCCGGCTAGCGGGGGTGAGACCCAGTACTTC.

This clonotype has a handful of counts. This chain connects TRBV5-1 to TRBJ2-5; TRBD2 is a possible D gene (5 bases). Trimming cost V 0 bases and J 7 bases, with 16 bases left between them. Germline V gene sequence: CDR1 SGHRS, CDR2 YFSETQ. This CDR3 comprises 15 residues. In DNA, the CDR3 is TGCGCCAGCAGCTTGGATTTGTTCGGGAAGGGGACCCAGTACTTC. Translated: CASSLDLFGKGTQYF. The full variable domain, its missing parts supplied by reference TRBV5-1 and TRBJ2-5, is KAGVTQTPRYLIKTRGQQVTLSCSPISGHRSVSWYQQTPGQGLQFLFEYFSETQRNKGNFPGRFSGRQFSNSRSEMNVSTLELGDSALYLCASSLDLFGKGTQYFGPGTRLLVL.

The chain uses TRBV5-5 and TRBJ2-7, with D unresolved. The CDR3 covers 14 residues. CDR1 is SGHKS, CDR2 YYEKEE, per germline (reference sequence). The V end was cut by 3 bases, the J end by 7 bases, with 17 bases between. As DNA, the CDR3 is TGTGCCAGCAGCTCCGCAATCGGCCTCTTAGAGCAGTACTTC. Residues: CASSSAIGLLEQYF.

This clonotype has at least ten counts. The CDR3 region has the DNA TGTGCCAGCAGCCAACACGGACAGGGCTATGGCTACACCTTC. Translating gives CASSQHGQGYGYTF. The chain joins TRBV3-1 to TRBJ1-2, with TRBD1 matching 8 bases. There are 14 residues in the CDR3. The J segment lost 4 bases and the V segment lost 2 bases, leaving 3 bases of the junction unmatched. CDR1 LGHDT and CDR2 YNNKEL come from the germline V gene (reference sequence). The entire variable domain, with the rest obtained from reference TRBV3-1 and TRBJ1-2, is as follows: DTAVSQTPKYLVTQMGNDKSIKCEQNLGHDTMYWYKQDSKKFLKIMFSYNNKELIINETVPNRFSPKSPDKAHLNLHINSLELGDSAVYFCASSQHGQGYGYTFGSGTRLTVV.

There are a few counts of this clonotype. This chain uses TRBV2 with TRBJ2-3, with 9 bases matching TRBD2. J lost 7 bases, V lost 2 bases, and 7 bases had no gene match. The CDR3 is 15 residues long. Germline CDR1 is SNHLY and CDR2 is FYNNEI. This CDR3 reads CASSESISGSNTQYF. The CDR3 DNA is TGTGCCAGCAGTGAATCAATTAGCGGGAGTAATACGCAGTATTTT.

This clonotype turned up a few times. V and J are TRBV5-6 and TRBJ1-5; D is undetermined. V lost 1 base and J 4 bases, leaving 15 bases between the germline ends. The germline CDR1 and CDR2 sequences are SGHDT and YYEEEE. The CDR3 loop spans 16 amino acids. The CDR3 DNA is TGTGCCAGCAGCTTGACGGGCGGAGGATTGAATCAGCCCCAGCATTTT. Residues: CASSLTGGGLNQPQHF.

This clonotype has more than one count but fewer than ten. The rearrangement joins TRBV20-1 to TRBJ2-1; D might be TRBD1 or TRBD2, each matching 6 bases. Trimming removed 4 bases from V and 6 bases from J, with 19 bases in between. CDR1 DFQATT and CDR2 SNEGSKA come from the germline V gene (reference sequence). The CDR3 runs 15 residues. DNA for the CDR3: TGCAGTGCTATATGGGGGACGGGGGCGTTCAATGAGCAGTTCTTC. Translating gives CSAIWGTGAFNEQFF.

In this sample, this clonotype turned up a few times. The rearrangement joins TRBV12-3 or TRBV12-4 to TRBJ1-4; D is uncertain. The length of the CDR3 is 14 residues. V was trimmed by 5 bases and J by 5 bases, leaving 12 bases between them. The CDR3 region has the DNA TGTGCCAGCAGTCCCCGGGGATGGAATGAAAAACTGTTTTTT. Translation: CASSPRGWNEKLFF.

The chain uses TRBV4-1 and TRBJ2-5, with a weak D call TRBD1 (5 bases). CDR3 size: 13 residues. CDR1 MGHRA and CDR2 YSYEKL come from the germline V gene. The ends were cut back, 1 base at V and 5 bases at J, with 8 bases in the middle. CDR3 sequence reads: CASSQAGLETQYF. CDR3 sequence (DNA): TGCGCCAGCAGCCAAGCAGGGCTGGAGACCCAGTACTTC.

The CDR3 reads CASSSGAQGAYETQYF. DNA of the CDR3: TGTGCCAGCAGCTCGGGGGCACAGGGGGCCTATGAGACCCAGTACTTC. The chain combines TRBV7-9 with TRBJ2-5; 9 bases map to TRBD1. In germline, CDR1 is SEHNR, CDR2 FQNEAQ (reference sequence). CDR3 length equals 16 residues. V trimming: 4 bases; J trimming: 5 bases; junction bases outside the gene matches: 11.

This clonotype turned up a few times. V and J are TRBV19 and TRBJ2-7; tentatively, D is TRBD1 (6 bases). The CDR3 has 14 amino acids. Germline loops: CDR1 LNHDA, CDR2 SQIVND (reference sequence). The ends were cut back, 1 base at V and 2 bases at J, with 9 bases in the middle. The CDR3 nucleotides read TGTGCCAGTAGTATAGTGGGACAAACCTACGAGCAGTACTTC. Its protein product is CASSIVGQTYEQYF.

CDR3 DNA: TGTGCCAGCAGCTTAGCCACTGAGCAGTTCTTC. Protein: CASSLATEQFF. The chain combines TRBV11-2 with TRBJ2-1; D gene ambiguous. Trimming pared 1 base from V and 9 bases from J, leaving 4 bases between. CDR3 size: 11 residues. Per the germline V gene, CDR1 is SGHAT and CDR2 is FQNNGV. Full variable domain (rest looked up from reference TRBV11-2 and TRBJ2-1): EAGVAQSPRYKIIEKRQSVAFWCNPISGHATLYWYQQILGQGPKLLIQFQNNGVVDDSQLPKDRFSAERLKGVDSTLKIQPAKLEDSAVYLCASSLATEQFFGPGTRLTVL.

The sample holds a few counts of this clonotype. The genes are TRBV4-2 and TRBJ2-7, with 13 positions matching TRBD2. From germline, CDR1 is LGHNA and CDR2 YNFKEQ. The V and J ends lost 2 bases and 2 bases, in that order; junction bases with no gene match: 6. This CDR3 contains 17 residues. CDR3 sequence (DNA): TGTGCCAGCAGCCAACCAGGACTAGCGGGGGCAACCTACGAGCAGTACTTC. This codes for CASSQPGLAGATYEQYF.